One sample yielded the 20 T cell receptor beta chains listed below, sequenced in a study of blood T cell repertoires in COVID-19. TCRdb's copy holds only in-frame clones and misses some; the assay was immunoSEQ multiplex PCR. The repertoire includes fewer than 400,000 clones, under 90% of them detected once, and approximately 1.5% sits in the top ten. What was sequenced was PBMCs or T cells enriched from blood (not recorded which). These receptors came from a woman in her 30s who had recovered from COVID-19.

J is TRBJ2-1 and V is TRBV19; tentatively, D is TRBD2 (6 bases). CDR1 is LNHDA and CDR2 is SQIVND in the germline V gene (reference sequence). This CDR3 contains 17 residues. V was trimmed by 4 bases and J by 7 bases, leaving 23 bases between them. This chain's CDR3 is CASSTRKLAGRANEQFF. The CDR3 region has the DNA TGTGCCAGTAGTACAAGAAAACTAGCAGGTCGCGCAAATGAGCAGTTCTTC.

This chain joins TRBV5-1 and TRBJ1-2; 8 bases are shared with TRBD1. V lost 7 bases to trimming and J lost 0 bases; unmatched junction nucleotides: 2. The germline V gene encodes CDR1 SGHRS and CDR2 YFSETQ. CDR3 length: 13 amino acids. The CDR3 DNA is TGCGCCAGCCAACAGGGGGCTAACTATGGCTACACCTTC. It codes for CASQQGANYGYTF.

This chain joins TRBV9 and TRBJ2-3; 9 bases map to TRBD2. The germline gives CDR1 SGDLS, CDR2 YYNGEE. The CDR3 is made up of 18 amino acids. The V segment lost 0 bases and the J segment 6 bases; nucleotides outside the gene matches: 14. The CDR3 sequence: CASSVDPRLAAPLDTQYF. The DNA for the CDR3 is TGTGCCAGCAGCGTAGACCCACGACTAGCGGCCCCATTGGATACGCAGTATTTT.

This clone was observed a few times. Within the sample, other DNA sequences also encode this same CDR3. The V call is TRBV5-5, the J call TRBJ2-7; D is perhaps TRBD1 (5 bases). This CDR3 is 12 amino acids long. Germline lookup yields CDR1 SGHKS and CDR2 YYEKEE (reference sequence). Trimming pared 4 bases from V and 6 bases from J, leaving 11 bases between. The CDR3 nucleotides read TGTGCCAGCAGCACGACAGTACGCGAGCAGTACTTC. This encodes CASSTTVREQYF. Drawing the rest from reference TRBV5-5 and TRBJ2-7, the complete variable domain is DAGVTQSPTHLIKTRGQQVTLRCSPISGHKSVSWYQQVLGQGPQFIFQYYEKEERGRGNFPDRFSARQFPNYSSELNVNALLLGDSALYLCASSTTVREQYFGPGTRLTVT.

The chain uses TRBV4-3 and TRBJ1-1; D is unresolved. V was pared by 1 base and J by 0 bases, with 12 bases between. Germline assignment: CDR1 LGHNA and CDR2 YSLEER. The CDR3 length is 16 residues. DNA of the CDR3: TGCGCCAGCAGCCAAGTGTCAACAGTCATGAACACTGAAGCTTTCTTT. This encodes CASSQVSTVMNTEAFF.

V gene TRBV9 combines with J gene TRBJ1-1, with D unclear. Germline-derived CDR1 and CDR2 are SGDLS and YYNGEE. V gave up 4 bases and J gave up 6 bases, with 10 bases separating them. The CDR3 covers 12 residues. The CDR3 region is CASSPNGAEAFF. DNA of the CDR3: TGTGCCAGCAGCCCCAACGGAGCTGAAGCTTTCTTT.

The chain uses TRBV6-5 and TRBJ1-4, with a tentative D call TRBD1 (6 bases). This CDR3 has 15 amino acids. Per germline, CDR1 MNHEY and CDR2 SVGAGI. Trimming shortened V by 5 bases and J by 7 bases, and 17 bases separated the two germline ends. The CDR3 bases are TGTGCCAGCAGTCTCGGTTCAGGGGAGGGTGAAAAACTGTTTTTT. It specifies CASSLGSGEGEKLFF.

The chain is built from TRBV6-2 or TRBV6-3 and TRBJ1-1; D remains unclear. CDR3 length equals 15 residues. Per the germline V gene, CDR1 is MNHEY and CDR2 is SVGEGT. With 6 bases removed from V and 4 bases from J, the gap between germline ends came to 18 bases. CDR3 nucleotides: TGTGCCAGCAGCTCCCTCCGACAAGGTGGCACTGAAGCTTTCTTT. Translating gives CASSSLRQGGTEAFF.

V gene TRBV10-3 combines with J gene TRBJ1-2; 11 positions match TRBD1. The junction had 7 bases not matched to a gene; V was cut back by 4 bases and J by 6 bases. CDR1 and CDR2 from the germline V gene are ENHRY and SYGVKD. The length of the CDR3 is 15 residues. The CDR3 region has the DNA TGTGCCATCAGTGTCCGCGGACAGGGGGCCAATGGCTACACCTTC. It is translated as CAISVRGQGANGYTF.

This rearrangement joins TRBV30 to TRBJ1-1; 7 bases are a match to TRBD1. V shed 2 bases, J shed 5 bases, and the junction held 8 bases outside the gene matches. The CDR3 runs 14 residues. CDR1 GTSNPN and CDR2 SVGIG come from the germline V gene (reference sequence). In nucleotides, the CDR3 is TGTGCCTGGAGTATTCAGGGGGTGTTAACTGAAGCTTTCTTT. It encodes CAWSIQGVLTEAFF.

The chain is built from TRBV6-1 and TRBJ2-7; 11 bases fit TRBD2. Germline-derived CDR1 and CDR2 are MNHNS and SASEGT. The ends lost 1 base at V and 0 bases at J; junction bases unmatched: 5. The CDR3 is 17 residues long. CDR3 sequence (DNA): TGTGCCAGCAGTGAAGAGGCTAGCGGGAGGTTCTCCTACGAGCAGTACTTC. It yields the protein CASSEEASGRFSYEQYF.

The genes are TRBV27 and TRBJ2-3, with D possibly TRBD1 on 5 matching bases. The CDR3 consists of 13 residues. Germline lookup yields CDR1 MNHEY and CDR2 SMNVEV (reference sequence). V shed 3 bases and J shed 3 bases, with 7 bases lying between them. The CDR3 nucleotides read TGTGCCAGCAGTTTCCAGGGTACAGATACGCAGTATTTT. This encodes CASSFQGTDTQYF.

The V call is TRBV5-1, the J call TRBJ2-1, with D perhaps TRBD1 (5 bases). V lost 4 bases and J lost 8, with 22 bases in between. CDR3 length: 16 amino acids. CDR1 SGHRS and CDR2 YFSETQ come from the germline V gene. CDR3 amino acids: CASSPSLSRGSDEQFF. CDR3 DNA: TGCGCCAGCAGCCCTTCCTTGAGTAGGGGTTCGGATGAGCAGTTCTTC.

This clone was seen more than once but under ten times. The rearrangement links TRBV10-3 to TRBJ2-2; TRBD1 is a possible D gene (6 bases). Germline-derived CDR1 and CDR2 are ENHRY and SYGVKD. The CDR3 covers 16 residues. Deletions cut 6 bases from V and 1 base from J, with 15 bases between. The CDR3 sequence: CAISDPGRGNTGELFF. The CDR3 DNA reads as TGTGCCATCAGCGACCCTGGCAGGGGGAACACCGGGGAGCTGTTTTTT.

This clone was seen more than once but under ten times. The chain employs TRBV18 and TRBJ1-3; D unclear. Trimming removed 0 bases from V and 0 bases from J, with 6 bases in between. Germline loops: CDR1 KGHSH, CDR2 LQKENI. The CDR3 sequence is 15 residues long. The CDR3 region is CASSPPFNSGNTIYF. Here the CDR3 DNA reads TGTGCCAGCTCACCACCCTTTAACTCTGGAAACACCATATATTTT.

This chain uses TRBV4-1 with TRBJ2-1; 8 nucleotides match TRBD1. Trimming removed 0 bases from V and 5 bases from J; junction bases left unmatched: 12. The CDR3 covers 18 residues. The germline V gene has CDR1 MGHRA and CDR2 YSYEKL. The CDR3 region has the DNA TGCGCCAGCAGCCAAGAACGGGGTTTGGGACAGGTGGACAATGAGCAGTTCTTC. Its translation: CASSQERGLGQVDNEQFF.

The chain is built from TRBV6-5 and TRBJ2-5; D not certain. The germline V gene has CDR1 MNHEY and CDR2 SVGAGI. The ends were cut back, 4 bases at V and 1 base at J, with 13 bases in the middle. The CDR3 loop spans 15 amino acids. CDR3 loop: CASSLSPGVQETQYF. The CDR3 DNA follows: TGTGCCAGCAGTTTAAGCCCCGGTGTCCAAGAGACCCAGTACTTC.

The rearrangement uses TRBV7-9 and TRBJ1-1, with D unclear. The CDR3 sequence is 16 residues long. With 5 bases removed from V and 0 bases from J, the gap between germline ends came to 16 bases. Germline V lookup: CDR1 SEHNR, CDR2 FQNEAQ (reference sequence). CDR3 protein: CASSPARRNLNTEAFF. The CDR3 DNA is TGTGCCAGCAGCCCCGCAAGGCGGAATTTGAACACTGAAGCTTTCTTT.

This clone was counted a single time. The gene calls are TRBV5-1 and TRBJ1-2; a possible D gene is TRBD1 (6 bases). The CDR3 totals 14 residues. In germline, CDR1 is SGHRS, CDR2 YFSETQ. Trimming took 5 bases from V and 3 from J, leaving 14 bases between them. The CDR3 loop is CASRSQGLDYGYTF. For the CDR3, the DNA is TGCGCCAGCAGATCTCAGGGGCTGGACTATGGCTACACCTTC.

This clone was seen a handful of times. The chain joins TRBV19 to TRBJ1-2; TRBD1 aligns across 10 bases. This CDR3 is 18 amino acids long. Trimming at V came to 6 bases and at J to 0 bases, leaving 13 bases not matched to a gene. CDR1 LNHDA and CDR2 SQIVND come from the germline V gene (reference sequence). CDR3: CASSPRDRGSGANYGYTF. DNA for the CDR3: TGTGCCAGTAGCCCCCGGGACAGGGGATCGGGGGCTAACTATGGCTACACCTTC.